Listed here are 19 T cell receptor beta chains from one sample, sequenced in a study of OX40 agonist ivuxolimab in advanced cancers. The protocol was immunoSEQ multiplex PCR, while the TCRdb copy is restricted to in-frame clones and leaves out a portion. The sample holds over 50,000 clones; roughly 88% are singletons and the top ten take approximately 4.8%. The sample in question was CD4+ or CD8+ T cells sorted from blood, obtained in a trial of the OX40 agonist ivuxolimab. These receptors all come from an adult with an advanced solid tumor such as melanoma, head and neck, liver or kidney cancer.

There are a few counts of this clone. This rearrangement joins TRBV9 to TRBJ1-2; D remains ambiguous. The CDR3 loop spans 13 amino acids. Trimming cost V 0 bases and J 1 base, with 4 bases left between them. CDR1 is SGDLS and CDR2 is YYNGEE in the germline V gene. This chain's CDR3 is CASSVGVNYGYTF. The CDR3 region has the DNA TGTGCCAGCAGCGTAGGCGTTAACTATGGCTACACCTTC.

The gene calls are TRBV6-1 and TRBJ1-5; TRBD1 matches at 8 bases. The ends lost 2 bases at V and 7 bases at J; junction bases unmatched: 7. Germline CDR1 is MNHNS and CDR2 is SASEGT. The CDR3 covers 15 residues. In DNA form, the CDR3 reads TGTGCCAGCAGTGAAATTGGACAGGGCGGCCAGCCCCAGCATTTT. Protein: CASSEIGQGGQPQHF.

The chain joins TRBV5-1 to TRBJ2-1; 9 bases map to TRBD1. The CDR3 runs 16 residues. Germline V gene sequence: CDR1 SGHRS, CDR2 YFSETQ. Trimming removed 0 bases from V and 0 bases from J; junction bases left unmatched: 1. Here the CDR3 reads CASSLATGGSYNEQFF. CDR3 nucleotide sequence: TGCGCCAGCAGCTTGGCGACAGGGGGCTCCTACAATGAGCAGTTCTTC.

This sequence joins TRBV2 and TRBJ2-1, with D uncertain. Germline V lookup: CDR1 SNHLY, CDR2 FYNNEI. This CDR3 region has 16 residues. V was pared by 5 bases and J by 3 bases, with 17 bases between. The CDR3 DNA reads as TGTGCCAGCAGTCCCCAAAGGATGTCGGTCTACAATGAGCAGTTCTTC. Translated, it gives CASSPQRMSVYNEQFF.

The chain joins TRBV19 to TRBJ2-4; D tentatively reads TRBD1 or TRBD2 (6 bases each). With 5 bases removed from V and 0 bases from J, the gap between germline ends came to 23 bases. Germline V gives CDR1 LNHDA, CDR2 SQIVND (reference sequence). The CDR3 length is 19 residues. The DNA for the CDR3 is TGTGCCAGTAGTTTGAGGTTAGGGGGGCCTAAGATAGCCAAAAACATTCAGTACTTC. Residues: CASSLRLGGPKIAKNIQYF.

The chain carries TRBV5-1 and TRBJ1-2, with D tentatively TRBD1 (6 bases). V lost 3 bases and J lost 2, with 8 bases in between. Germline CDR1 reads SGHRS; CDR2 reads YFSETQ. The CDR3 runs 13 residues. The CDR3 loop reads CASSSGQNYGYTF. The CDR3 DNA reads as TGCGCCAGCAGCTCAGGACAGAACTATGGCTACACCTTC.

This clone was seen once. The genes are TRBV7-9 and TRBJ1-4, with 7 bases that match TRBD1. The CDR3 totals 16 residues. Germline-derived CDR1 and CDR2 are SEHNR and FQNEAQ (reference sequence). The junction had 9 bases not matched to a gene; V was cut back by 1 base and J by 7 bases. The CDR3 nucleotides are TGTGCCAGCAGCTTAGTCCCTACAGGGGTGGGTGAAAAACTGTTTTTT. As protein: CASSLVPTGVGEKLFF.

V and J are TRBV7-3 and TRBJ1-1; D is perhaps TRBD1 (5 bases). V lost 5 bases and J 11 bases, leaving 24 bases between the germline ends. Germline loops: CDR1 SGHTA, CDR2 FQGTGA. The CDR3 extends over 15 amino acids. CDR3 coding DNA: TGTGCCAGCAGCCCCGGCGGGGCCAGGCCGGCCGAGGCTTTCTTT. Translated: CASSPGGARPAEAFF.

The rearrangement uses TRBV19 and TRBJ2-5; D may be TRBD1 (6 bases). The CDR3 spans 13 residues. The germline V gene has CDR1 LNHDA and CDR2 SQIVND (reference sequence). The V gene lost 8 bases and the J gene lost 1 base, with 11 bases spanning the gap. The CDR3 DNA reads TGTGCCAGTTCAAGACAGGCCCAAGAGACCCAGTACTTC. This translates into CASSRQAQETQYF.

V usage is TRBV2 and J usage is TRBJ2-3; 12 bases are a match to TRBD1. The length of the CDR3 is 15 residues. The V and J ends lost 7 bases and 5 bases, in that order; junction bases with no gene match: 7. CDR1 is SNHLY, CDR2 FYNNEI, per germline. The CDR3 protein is CASKWGQGALDTQYF. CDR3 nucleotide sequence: TGTGCCAGCAAATGGGGACAGGGGGCTTTAGATACGCAGTATTTT.

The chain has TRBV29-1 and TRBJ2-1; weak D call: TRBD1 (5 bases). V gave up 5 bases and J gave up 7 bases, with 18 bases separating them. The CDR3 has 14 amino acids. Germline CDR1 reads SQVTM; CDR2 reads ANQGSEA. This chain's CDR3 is CSVIHQGRMNEQFF. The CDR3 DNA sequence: TGCAGCGTTATTCATCAGGGTAGGATGAATGAGCAGTTCTTC.

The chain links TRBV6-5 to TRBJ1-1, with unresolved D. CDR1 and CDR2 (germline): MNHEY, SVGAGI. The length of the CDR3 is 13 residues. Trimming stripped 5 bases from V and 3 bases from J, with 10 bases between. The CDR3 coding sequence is TGTGCCAGCAGTCCTGACGTCTACACTGAAGCTTTCTTT. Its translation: CASSPDVYTEAFF.

CDR3 nucleotide sequence: TGTGCCAGCTCACAGGACAGGAACTATGGCTACACCTTC. The encoded protein is CASSQDRNYGYTF. This chain links TRBV18 with TRBJ1-2; 7 bases agree with TRBD1. The CDR3 sequence is 13 residues long. V shed 4 bases, J shed 2 bases, and the junction held 1 base outside the gene matches. The germline CDR1 and CDR2 sequences are KGHSH and LQKENI.

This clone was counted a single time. The CDR3 DNA reads as TGTGCCTCGGGACAGGGGGCTGGCGGGACAGATACGCAGTATTTT. This translates into CASGQGAGGTDTQYF. The chain is built from TRBV10-3 and TRBJ2-3; 12 nucleotides align to TRBD1. This CDR3 region has 15 residues. The J segment lost 3 bases and the V segment lost 11 bases, leaving 9 bases of the junction unmatched. From germline, CDR1 is ENHRY and CDR2 SYGVKD.

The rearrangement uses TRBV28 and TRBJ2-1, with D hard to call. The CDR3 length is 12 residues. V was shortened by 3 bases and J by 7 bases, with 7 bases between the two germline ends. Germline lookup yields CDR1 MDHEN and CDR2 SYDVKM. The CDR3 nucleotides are TGTGCCAGCAGTTTCATATATAATGAGCAGTTCTTC. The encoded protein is CASSFIYNEQFF.

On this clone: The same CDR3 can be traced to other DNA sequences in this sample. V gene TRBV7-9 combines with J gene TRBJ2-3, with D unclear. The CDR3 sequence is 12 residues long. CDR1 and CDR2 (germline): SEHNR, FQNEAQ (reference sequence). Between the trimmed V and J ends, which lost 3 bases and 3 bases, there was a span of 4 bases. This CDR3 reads CASSFGTDTQYF. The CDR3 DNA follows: TGTGCCAGCAGCTTCGGGACAGATACGCAGTATTTT.

The CDR3 loop is CASGSGFSGMETQYF. For the CDR3, the DNA is TGTGCTAGTGGTTCGGGGTTTTCAGGGATGGAGACCCAGTACTTC. The V and J genes are TRBV12-5 and TRBJ2-5, with D perhaps being TRBD1 or TRBD2 (5 bases each). The V end was cut by 4 bases, the J end by 5 bases, with 17 bases between. The CDR3 contains 15 residues. Per the germline V gene, CDR1 is LGHNT and CDR2 is FRNRAP.

In DNA form, the CDR3 reads TGCAGCGTTGACGGAGGGCTCCTCACAGATACGCAGTATTTT. Protein: CSVDGGLLTDTQYF. The chain employs TRBV29-1 and TRBJ2-3; possibly TRBD2 for D (6 bases). There are 14 residues in the CDR3. The germline V gene has CDR1 SQVTM and CDR2 ANQGSEA. V was trimmed by 3 bases and J by 2 bases, leaving 12 bases between them.

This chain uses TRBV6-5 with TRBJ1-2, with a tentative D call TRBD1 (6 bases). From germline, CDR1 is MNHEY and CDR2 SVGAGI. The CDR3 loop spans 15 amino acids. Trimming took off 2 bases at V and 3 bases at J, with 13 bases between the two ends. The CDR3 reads CASSYGGESYYGYTF. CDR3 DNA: TGTGCCAGCAGTTACGGGGGCGAGAGTTACTATGGCTACACCTTC.